Listed here are 28 T cell receptor beta chains from one sample, sequenced in a study of shared clonotypes between healthy human individuals. TCRdb's copy holds only in-frame clones and misses some; the assay was immunoSEQ multiplex PCR. The sample consists of about 490,000 clones, around 80% of them appearing once. The sequenced sample was PBMCs. These receptors were collected from a woman aged 40 to 55 in good health. Some clones in this sample may be carry-over from other donors' samples.

On this clone itself: The sample carries other DNA sequences with the same CDR3. The rearrangement uses TRBV6-1 and TRBJ2-7; no clear D gene. The CDR3 contains 10 residues. Germline V CDR1 and CDR2: MNHNS, SASEGT. Trimming took off 4 bases at V and 4 bases at J, with 2 bases between the two ends. CDR3 sequence reads: CASSAYEQYF. CDR3 nucleotides: TGTGCCAGCAGTGCGTACGAGCAGTACTTC.

The rearrangement joins TRBV15 to TRBJ2-3, with 8 positions matching TRBD2. The V gene's germline CDR1 is LNHNV and CDR2 YYDKDF (reference sequence). J was trimmed by 2 bases and V by 4 bases; bases with no gene match: 8. The CDR3 totals 16 residues. In DNA, the CDR3 is TGTGCCACCAGCACCCCGGGGGGGGGATACACAGATACGCAGTATTTT. Translating it yields CATSTPGGGYTDTQYF.

With regard to this clone: Other DNA sequences in this specimen translate into the identical CDR3. V usage is TRBV5-1 and J usage is TRBJ2-1, with 9 bases lining up with TRBD1. V trimming: 4 bases; J trimming: 2 bases; junction bases outside the gene matches: 4. There are 15 residues in the CDR3. Per germline, CDR1 SGHRS and CDR2 YFSETQ. CDR3 region: CASSPGQGPYNEQFF. For the CDR3, the DNA is TGCGCCAGCAGCCCCGGACAGGGGCCCTACAATGAGCAGTTCTTC. The full variable domain, its missing parts supplied by reference TRBV5-1 and TRBJ2-1, is KAGVTQTPRYLIKTRGQQVTLSCSPISGHRSVSWYQQTPGQGLQFLFEYFSETQRNKGNFPGRFSGRQFSNSRSEMNVSTLELGDSALYLCASSPGQGPYNEQFFGPGTRLTVL.

The chain combines TRBV27 with TRBJ2-7, with D perhaps matching TRBD2 (5 bases). Germline V lookup: CDR1 MNHEY, CDR2 SMNVEV (reference sequence). The length of the CDR3 is 16 residues. V was cut by 5 bases and J by 0 bases, with 17 bases left in between. DNA for the CDR3: TGTGCCAGCAGTACCCCGGCGGGCCTCGGCTCCTACGAGCAGTACTTC. Residues: CASSTPAGLGSYEQYF.

The chain couples TRBV6-5 to TRBJ2-7; 7 bases line up with TRBD1. The CDR3 consists of 16 residues. Germline CDR1 reads MNHEY; CDR2 reads SVGAGI. V lost 2 bases to trimming and J lost 4 bases; unmatched junction nucleotides: 11. Written as DNA, the CDR3 is TGTGCCAGCAGTTACCAGGGGGTCGGTAGAATTTACGAGCAGTACTTC. Its protein is CASSYQGVGRIYEQYF.

In this sample, this clone turned up a few times. The chain uses TRBV7-9 and TRBJ1-1; TRBD1 matches at 8 bases. Looked up from germline, CDR1 is SEHNR and CDR2 is FQNEAQ (reference sequence). The junction had 5 bases not matched to a gene; V was cut back by 3 bases and J by 5 bases. This CDR3 is 14 amino acids long. The CDR3: CASSFNTGGTEAFF. CDR3 DNA: TGTGCCAGCAGCTTTAACACAGGGGGTACTGAAGCTTTCTTT. Supplemented by reference TRBV7-9 and TRBJ1-1, the full variable domain reads DTGVSQNPRHKITKRGQNVTFRCDPISEHNRLYWYRQTLGQGPEFLTYFQNEAQLEKSRLLSDRFSAERPKGSFSTLEIQRTEQGDSAMYLCASSFNTGGTEAFFGQGTRLTVV.

CDR3 DNA sequence: TGTGCCAGCAGCTTAGACTTCTACAATGAGCAGTTCTTC. This encodes CASSLDFYNEQFF. The chain recombines TRBV7-7 with TRBJ2-1, with no clear D. The V and J ends lost 1 base and 3 bases respectively, with 4 bases between them. The CDR3 totals 13 residues. Germline lookup yields CDR1 SSHAT and CDR2 FNYEAQ (reference sequence).

The chain carries TRBV7-2 and TRBJ2-5; perhaps TRBD1 as D (6 bases). V lost 0 bases and J lost 0, with 11 bases in between. This CDR3 contains 16 residues. Germline CDR1 reads SGHTA; CDR2 reads FQGNSA. The chain's CDR3 is CASSLAGTLYQETQYF. The CDR3 region has the DNA TGTGCCAGCAGCTTAGCCGGGACACTCTACCAAGAGACCCAGTACTTC.

A note on this clone: Within the sample, other DNA sequences also encode this same CDR3. This chain connects TRBV7-9 to TRBJ2-2; 8 positions agree with TRBD1. The CDR3 extends over 15 amino acids. Germline values: CDR1 SEHNR, CDR2 FQNEAQ (reference sequence). The V segment lost 5 bases and the J segment 3 bases; nucleotides outside the gene matches: 5. The DNA for the CDR3 is TGTGCCAGCAGCCCTGGACAGGGAGACACCGGGGAGCTGTTTTTT. Its protein product is CASSPGQGDTGELFF.

The chain combines TRBV15 with TRBJ2-2; possibly TRBD2 for D (6 bases). The CDR3 is made up of 15 amino acids. Trimming cost V 8 bases and J 4 bases, with 17 bases left between them. Germline CDR1 reads LNHNV; CDR2 reads YYDKDF (reference sequence). The DNA for the CDR3 is TGTGCCACCCGCAACTACGGGGGTGGCACCGGGGAGCTGTTTTTT. The encoded protein is CATRNYGGGTGELFF.

The J gene is TRBJ1-5, the V gene TRBV6-1, with D uncertain. The V and J ends lost 5 bases and 6 bases respectively, with 8 bases between them. The CDR3 contains 12 residues. Germline V gene data show CDR1 as MNHNS and CDR2 as SASEGT. The CDR3 loop reads CASSRVSQPQHF. The CDR3 region has the DNA TGTGCCAGCAGTAGGGTTAGTCAGCCCCAGCATTTT.

This rearrangement joins TRBV11-2 to TRBJ2-7; 11 bases agree with TRBD2. J lost 6 bases, V lost 5 bases, and 6 bases had no gene match. Germline CDR1 reads SGHAT; CDR2 reads FQNNGV. This CDR3 contains 14 residues. The CDR3 DNA reads as TGTGCCAGCAGCGCCGGACTAGCGGGTGGCGAGCAGTACTTC. Protein: CASSAGLAGGEQYF.

The rearrangement joins TRBV5-1 to TRBJ2-7; D is uncertain. Germline V gives CDR1 SGHRS, CDR2 YFSETQ. The CDR3 runs to 15 residues. Trimming left V 0 bases short and J 2 bases short, with 12 bases between. The CDR3 loop is CASSLAVGPAYEQYF. The DNA of the CDR3 is TGCGCCAGCAGCTTGGCGGTCGGGCCGGCCTACGAGCAGTACTTC.

This chain joins TRBV27 and TRBJ2-7, with 9 bases that match TRBD1. V lost 6 bases and J lost 3; bases outside the gene matches: 3. Germline V gene lookup returns CDR1 MNHEY and CDR2 SMNVEV (reference sequence). This CDR3 is built from 13 residues. Written as DNA, the CDR3 is TGTGCCAGCAGCCGGGACAGGGACTACGAGCAGTACTTC. It yields the protein CASSRDRDYEQYF.

The chain links TRBV11-1 to TRBJ1-4; 7 bases align to TRBD1. This CDR3 comprises 14 residues. J gave up 8 bases and V 5 bases, and 8 bases lay outside the gene matches. Germline CDR1 is SGHAT and CDR2 is FQDESV (reference sequence). CDR3 region: CASSLDRVTEKLFF. CDR3 nucleotide sequence: TGTGCCAGCAGCCTCGACAGGGTTACCGAAAAACTGTTTTTT.

The gene calls are TRBV18 and TRBJ2-7; D is uncertain. Germline V lookup: CDR1 KGHSH, CDR2 LQKENI. With 4 bases removed from V and 0 bases from J, the gap between germline ends came to 10 bases. The CDR3 consists of 14 residues. CDR3 nucleotides: TGTGCCAGCTCACAAAGCGTGCCCTCCTACGAGCAGTACTTC. It is translated as CASSQSVPSYEQYF.

The J gene is TRBJ1-1, the V gene TRBV5-1; 7 positions match TRBD1. Per germline, CDR1 SGHRS and CDR2 YFSETQ. This CDR3 is 13 amino acids long. V shed 2 bases, J shed 11 bases, and the junction held 9 bases outside the gene matches. Here the CDR3 DNA reads TGCGCCAGCAGCTTTGACAGGGCCCGGGAGGCTTTCTTT. Translation: CASSFDRAREAFF.

The chain joins TRBV6-5 to TRBJ1-2; D might be TRBD1 (5 bases). Germline V gives CDR1 MNHEY, CDR2 SVGAGI. This CDR3 has 14 residues. V was trimmed by 6 bases and J by 8 bases, leaving 19 bases between them. In DNA, the CDR3 is TGTGCCAGCAGATCTGATTTCAGGGAAGGGGGCTACACCTTC. Protein sequence: CASRSDFREGGYTF.

This clone was seen more than once but under ten times. This chain joins TRBV19 and TRBJ1-2; possible D gene TRBD1, 5 bases. There are 15 residues in the CDR3. Germline CDR1 reads LNHDA; CDR2 reads SQIVND (reference sequence). V was shortened by 8 bases and J by 5 bases, with 21 bases between the two germline ends. CDR3 protein: CASSPFQGLWYGYTF. The CDR3 DNA sequence: TGTGCCAGTTCCCCGTTTCAGGGACTTTGGTATGGCTACACCTTC.

This clone was seen more than once but under ten times. The J gene is TRBJ2-2, the V gene TRBV7-8; D uncertain. From germline, CDR1 is SGHVS and CDR2 FQNEAQ. This CDR3 spans 16 amino acids. Trimming cost V 1 base and J 4 bases, with 13 bases left between them. CDR3 bases: TGTGCCAGCAGCTTAGGAGTGGGGAAGGGCACCGGGGAGCTGTTTTTT. Translation: CASSLGVGKGTGELFF.

The rearrangement links TRBV7-2 to TRBJ1-3; 10 bases fit TRBD1. J lost 2 bases, V lost 5 bases, and 12 bases had no gene match. This CDR3 spans 18 amino acids. Germline-derived CDR1 and CDR2 are SGHTA and FQGNSA. The CDR3 region has the DNA TGTGCCAGCAGCCCAGTGACAGGGGGCGTCTTCACTGGAAACACCATATATTTT. Protein: CASSPVTGGVFTGNTIYF.

V gene TRBV27 combines with J gene TRBJ2-1; D is unclear. Germline values: CDR1 MNHEY, CDR2 SMNVEV (reference sequence). The V and J ends lost 5 bases and 4 bases respectively, with 9 bases between them. The CDR3 is 13 amino acids. CDR3 in DNA: TGTGCCAGCAGTCTTAACATTTACAATGAGCAGTTCTTC. Translating gives CASSLNIYNEQFF.

This chain joins TRBV2 and TRBJ2-2; D remains unclear. Germline V gene lookup returns CDR1 SNHLY and CDR2 FYNNEI. V was clipped by 5 bases and J by 0 bases, with 10 bases between them. The CDR3 totals 15 residues. As DNA, the CDR3 is TGTGCCAGCAGTTTCGAGGATACGAACACCGGGGAGCTGTTTTTT. Protein: CASSFEDTNTGELFF.

The CDR3 loop is CASSLLRDYGYTF. DNA for the CDR3: TGTGCCAGCAGCTTATTAAGGGACTATGGCTACACCTTC. V gene TRBV7-9 combines with J gene TRBJ1-2; D is undetermined. Looked up from germline, CDR1 is SEHNR and CDR2 is FQNEAQ (reference sequence). The CDR3 is 13 amino acids. V was pared by 2 bases and J by 3 bases, with 7 bases between.

Points on this clone: A read error may explain this, as a much larger clone is one base away. The V and J genes are TRBV4-1 and TRBJ1-2; no clear D. The CDR3 length is 12 residues. Per germline, CDR1 MGHRA and CDR2 YSYEKL. This CDR3 is CASSQEVGGHTF. CDR3 sequence (DNA): TGCGCCAGCAGCCAAGAGGTGGGTGGCCACACCTTC.

The chain links TRBV12-5 to TRBJ2-2; weak D call: TRBD2 (6 bases). V lost 2 bases to trimming and J lost 4 bases, with 14 bases between them. Germline lookup yields CDR1 LGHNT and CDR2 FRNRAP. The CDR3 contains 16 residues. CDR3 in amino acids: CASGLTYRDSTGELFF. The CDR3 region has the DNA TGTGCTAGTGGTTTGACATACCGGGACTCCACCGGGGAGCTGTTTTTT.

This rearrangement joins TRBV2 to TRBJ2-7, with 7 bases aligning to TRBD1. The germline V gene encodes CDR1 SNHLY and CDR2 FYNNEI. The length of the CDR3 is 13 residues. V was clipped by 3 bases and J by 7 bases; unmatched bases: 6. The CDR3 region has the DNA TGTGCCAGCAGTGACCGACAGGGAACAGAGCAGTACTTC. Its translation: CASSDRQGTEQYF. The full variable domain, in which reference TRBV2 and TRBJ2-7 provide the parts outside the CDR3, is EPEVTQTPSHQVTQMGQEVILRCVPISNHLYFYWYRQILGQKVEFLVSFYNNEISEKSEIFDDQFSVERPDGSNFTLKIRSTKLEDSAMYFCASSDRQGTEQYFGPGTRLTVT.

The chain couples TRBV5-1 to TRBJ1-6, with 7 bases matching TRBD1. Trimming at V came to 4 bases and at J to 8 bases, leaving 3 bases not matched to a gene. Germline lookup yields CDR1 SGHRS and CDR2 YFSETQ. The CDR3 is made up of 13 amino acids. As DNA, the CDR3 is TGCGCCAGCAGCCCAGGGGGTGATTCACCCCTCCACTTT. As protein: CASSPGGDSPLHF.